This T cell receptor (beta chain) was obtained from a study of T cell responses to AZD1222 COVID-19 vaccine. Points from the study as a whole: Sampling captured repertoires only after the peak T cell response. Donor demographics were predominantly white British with a female majority; clonal diversity may be underestimated.

V lost 0 bases and J lost 2, with 7 bases in between. This CDR3 comprises 13 residues. Germline-derived CDR1 and CDR2 are GTSNPN and SVGIG (reference sequence). Generated by immunoSEQ multiplex PCR, the TCRdb table keeps only in-frame clones and is missing some. The sample holds about 150,000 clones, 88% seen once. This clone was counted a few times. Its specificity is not known. This chain links TRBV30 with TRBJ1-1; D ambiguous. The clonotype originates from an adult in good health. Material: peripheral blood, obtained on day 0 of MenACWY control vaccination. The CDR3 DNA is TGTGCCTGGAGTGTAGGGCTCAACACTGAAGCTTTCTTT. Translation: CAWSVGLNTEAFF.